This entry lists 18 T cell receptor beta chains sequenced from one sample in a study of neoadjuvant nivolumab and ipilimumab in lung cancer. Libraries were prepared by immunoSEQ multiplex PCR; TCRdb keeps only in-frame clonotypes and omits some of them. Altogether tens of thousands of clones are present, 75% to 90% being singletons, with the ten largest covering about 6.5%. Source: peripheral blood, taken before neoadjuvant nivolumab, alone or with ipilimumab. The receptor source for this set is an adult with non-small cell lung cancer.

This rearrangement joins TRBV4-1 to TRBJ2-1; 10 positions match TRBD1. The V and J ends lost 5 bases and 5 bases, in that order; junction bases with no gene match: 9. Germline V lookup: CDR1 MGHRA, CDR2 YSYEKL. This CDR3 is 16 amino acids long. CDR3 protein: CASSTPRDRGHNEQFF. The CDR3 coding sequence is TGCGCCAGCAGCACCCCCCGGGACAGGGGCCACAATGAGCAGTTCTTC.

This clone came up a few times. The V and J genes are TRBV14 and TRBJ1-3, with D tentatively TRBD1 (6 bases). The CDR3 consists of 17 residues. The germline V gene encodes CDR1 SGHDN and CDR2 FVKESK. Trimming took 0 bases from V and 3 from J, leaving 15 bases between them. The CDR3 DNA is TGTGCCAGCAGCCAAGAGGCGAACAGGGTAGTTGGAAACACCATATATTTT. Amino acids: CASSQEANRVVGNTIYF.

The rearrangement joins TRBV5-4 to TRBJ1-1; D unclear. The CDR3 has 11 residues. V was pared by 4 bases and J by 1 base, with 2 bases between. Looked up from germline, CDR1 is SGHNT and CDR2 is YYREEE (reference sequence). CDR3 nucleotides: TGTGCCAGCAGCGAGAACACTGAAGCTTTCTTT. Protein product: CASSENTEAFF.

This rearrangement joins TRBV25-1 to TRBJ2-2, with D perhaps matching TRBD1 (5 bases). Per the germline V gene, CDR1 is MGHDK and CDR2 is SYGVNS. CDR3 length equals 14 residues. Trimming pared 6 bases from V and 6 bases from J, leaving 14 bases between. The CDR3 sequence: CASSERGGSGELFF. CDR3 DNA: TGTGCCAGCAGCGAAAGGGGTGGTTCCGGGGAGCTGTTTTTT.

This clone was seen a handful of times. The chain links TRBV7-2 to TRBJ2-1; TRBD2 matches at 9 bases. Germline loops: CDR1 SGHTA, CDR2 FQGNSA. The CDR3 consists of 14 residues. Unmatched junction bases numbered 6, after V lost 5 bases and J lost 7 bases. The CDR3 DNA is TGTGCCAGCAGCCCGAGGACTAGCGTTAATGAGCAGTTCTTC. It codes for CASSPRTSVNEQFF.

The rearrangement uses TRBV5-4 and TRBJ2-1; D is perhaps TRBD1 (5 bases). Germline lookup yields CDR1 SGHNT and CDR2 YYREEE (reference sequence). This CDR3 comprises 15 residues. V lost 0 bases and J 1 base, leaving 8 bases between the germline ends. CDR3 region: CASSLDGASYNEQFF. CDR3 coding DNA: TGTGCCAGCAGCTTGGATGGGGCATCCTACAATGAGCAGTTCTTC.

The chain is built from TRBV19 and TRBJ2-7; D possibly corresponds to TRBD1 (6 bases). Germline assignment: CDR1 LNHDA and CDR2 SQIVND (reference sequence). V gave up 10 bases and J gave up 4 bases, with 20 bases separating them. This CDR3 spans 14 amino acids. The DNA of the CDR3 is TGTGCCACCAAGAGCCGGGACACCCGGTACGAGCAGTACTTC. Its protein is CATKSRDTRYEQYF.

The gene calls are TRBV10-3 and TRBJ2-3; tentative D call: TRBD1 (6 bases). This CDR3 region has 13 residues. The V gene's germline CDR1 is ENHRY and CDR2 SYGVKD. With 4 bases removed from V and 4 bases from J, the gap between germline ends came to 9 bases. CDR3 DNA: TGTGCCATCAGTGGGGGGCCGTCAGATACGCAGTATTTT. Protein: CAISGGPSDTQYF.

This clone was detected a few times. J is TRBJ2-3 and V is TRBV9; tentatively, D is TRBD2 (5 bases). This CDR3 has 15 residues. CDR1 is SGDLS and CDR2 is YYNGEE in the germline V gene. V was cut by 0 bases and J by 2 bases, with 10 bases left in between. The CDR3 bases are TGTGCCAGCAGCGTAGTCGAGCGGCACACAGATACGCAGTATTTT. This translates into CASSVVERHTDTQYF.

The chain combines TRBV5-1 with TRBJ1-1, with no clear D. Germline V gene sequence: CDR1 SGHRS, CDR2 YFSETQ. CDR3 size: 14 residues. V was clipped by 1 base and J by 6 bases, with 13 bases between them. The CDR3 DNA reads TGCGCCAGCAGCTTGCAATGGAGAGGCCCTGAAGCTTTCTTT. Translated: CASSLQWRGPEAFF.

The chain links TRBV7-8 to TRBJ1-2; 9 bases align to TRBD1. V lost 5 bases to trimming and J lost 5 bases; unmatched junction nucleotides: 6. The germline V gene has CDR1 SGHVS and CDR2 FQNEAQ. This CDR3 contains 14 residues. The CDR3 is CASSPGQGVYGYTF. CDR3 coding DNA: TGTGCCAGCAGCCCGGGACAGGGTGTTTATGGCTACACCTTC.

In DNA form, the CDR3 reads TGTGCCAGCAGTTTAAGGGGGCAACCAAATGAAAAACTGTTTTTT. Protein product: CASSLRGQPNEKLFF. The rearrangement uses TRBV9 and TRBJ1-4, with 7 bases fitting TRBD1. Germline V gene data show CDR1 as SGDLS and CDR2 as YYNGEE. The CDR3 length is 15 residues. With V trimmed by 5 bases and J by 5 bases, 9 bases remained unmatched.

This clone was recorded once. The V and J genes are TRBV5-1 and TRBJ2-7; 7 bases are shared with TRBD2. CDR3 length equals 14 residues. The ends lost 5 bases at V and 2 bases at J; junction bases unmatched: 7. Germline CDR1 SGHRS, CDR2 YFSETQ. The CDR3: CASRVGGATYEQYF. For the CDR3, the DNA is TGCGCCAGCAGGGTGGGAGGGGCGACCTACGAGCAGTACTTC.

The chain uses TRBV7-8 and TRBJ2-3, with unresolved D. CDR1 is SGHVS, CDR2 FQNEAQ, per germline. V lost 5 bases and J lost 6, with 12 bases in between. CDR3 length equals 13 residues. This CDR3 reads CASSKQPRDTQYF. The CDR3 DNA reads as TGTGCCAGCAGCAAGCAGCCCAGGGATACGCAGTATTTT.

V gene TRBV7-6 combines with J gene TRBJ2-6; the match to TRBD2 covers 13 bases. Trimming took 1 base from V and 1 from J; bases not matched to a gene: 1. Germline values: CDR1 SGHVS, CDR2 FNYEAQ. The CDR3 runs to 18 residues. The CDR3 coding sequence is TGTGCCAGCAGCTTAGGGGGACTAGCGGGGTCTGGGGCCAACGTCCTGACTTTC. Translating it yields CASSLGGLAGSGANVLTF.

This clone has more than one count but fewer than ten. The J gene is TRBJ1-6, the V gene TRBV2; 9 bases fit TRBD1. CDR1 and CDR2 from the germline V gene are SNHLY and FYNNEI. The CDR3 spans 15 residues. V gave up 7 bases and J gave up 7 bases; unmatched junction bases: 8. The CDR3 is CASKPRDRVNSPLHF. In DNA form, the CDR3 reads TGTGCCAGCAAACCCCGGGACAGGGTAAATTCACCCCTCCACTTT.

This chain connects TRBV7-8 to TRBJ2-6, with D maybe TRBD2 (7 bases). Germline V gene sequence: CDR1 SGHVS, CDR2 FQNEAQ. This CDR3 spans 17 amino acids. Between the trimmed V and J ends, which lost 1 base and 4 bases, there was a span of 14 bases. The CDR3 spells CASSLVGGPGGANVLTF. The CDR3 DNA sequence: TGTGCCAGCAGCTTAGTGGGGGGGCCGGGAGGGGCCAACGTCCTGACTTTC.

The chain has TRBV7-9 and TRBJ1-6; D gene uncertain. From germline, CDR1 is SEHNR and CDR2 FQNEAQ (reference sequence). The CDR3 sequence is 13 residues long. V was trimmed by 1 base and J by 9 bases, leaving 7 bases between them. CDR3 in DNA: TGTGCCAGCAGCTTAGACGTACTTTCACCCCTCCACTTT. Its translation: CASSLDVLSPLHF.